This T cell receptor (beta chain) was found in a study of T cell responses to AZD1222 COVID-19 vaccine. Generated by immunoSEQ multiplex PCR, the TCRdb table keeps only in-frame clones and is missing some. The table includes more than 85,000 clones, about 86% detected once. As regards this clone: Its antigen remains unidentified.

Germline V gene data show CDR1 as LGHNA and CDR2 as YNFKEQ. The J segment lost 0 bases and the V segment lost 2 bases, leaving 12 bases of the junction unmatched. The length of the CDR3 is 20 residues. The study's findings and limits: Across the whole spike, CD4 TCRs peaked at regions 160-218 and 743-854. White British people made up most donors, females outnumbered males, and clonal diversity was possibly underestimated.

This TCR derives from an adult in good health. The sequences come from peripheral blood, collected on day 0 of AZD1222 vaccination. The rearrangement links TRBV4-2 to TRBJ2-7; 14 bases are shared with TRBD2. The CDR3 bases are TGTGCCAGCAGCCAAAGGGCAGGACTAGCGGGAGGCTCGAGCTCCTACGAGCAGTACTTC. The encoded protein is CASSQRAGLAGGSSSYEQYF.